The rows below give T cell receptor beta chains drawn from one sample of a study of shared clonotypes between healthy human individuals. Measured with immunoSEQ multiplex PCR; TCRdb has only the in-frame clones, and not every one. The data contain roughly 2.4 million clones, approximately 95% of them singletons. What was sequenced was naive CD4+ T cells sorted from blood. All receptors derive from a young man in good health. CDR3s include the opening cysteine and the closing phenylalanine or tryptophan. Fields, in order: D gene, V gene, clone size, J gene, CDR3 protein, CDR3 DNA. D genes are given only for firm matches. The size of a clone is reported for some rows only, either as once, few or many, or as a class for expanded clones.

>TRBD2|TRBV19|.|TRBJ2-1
CASSQTHSLAPTYNEQFF
TGTGCCAGTAGCCAAACACACTCACTAGCGCCTACCTACAATGAGCAGTTCTTC
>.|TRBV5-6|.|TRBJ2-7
CASSKEVPYEQYF
TGTGCCAGCAGCAAGGAGGTACCCTACGAGCAGTACTTC
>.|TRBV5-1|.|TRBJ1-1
CASSPGAGNTEAFF
TGCGCCAGCAGCCCCGGGGCGGGGAACACTGAAGCTTTCTTT
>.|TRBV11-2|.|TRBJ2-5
CASSRLVRASGETQYF
TGTGCCAGCAGCCGTCTTGTGCGGGCGAGCGGGGAGACCCAGTACTTC
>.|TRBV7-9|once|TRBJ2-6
CASSLVLSGANVLTF
TGTGCCAGCAGCTTAGTCCTGTCTGGGGCCAACGTCCTGACTTTC
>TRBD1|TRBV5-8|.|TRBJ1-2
CASSSDRVEGYTF
TGTGCCAGCAGCTCGGACAGGGTGGAGGGCTACACCTTC
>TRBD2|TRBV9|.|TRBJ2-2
CASSVGTSGRTGELFF
TGTGCCAGCAGCGTGGGAACTAGCGGGAGGACCGGGGAGCTGTTTTTT
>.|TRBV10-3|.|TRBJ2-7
CAISDRLTSYEQYF
TGTGCCATCAGTGACAGGTTAACCTCCTACGAGCAGTACTTC
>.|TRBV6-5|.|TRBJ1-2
CASSSSRAGYTF
TGTGCCAGCAGTTCGTCACGGGCCGGCTACACCTTC
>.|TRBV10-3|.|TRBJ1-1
CAISDGQMNTEAFF
TGTGCCATCAGTGACGGACAGATGAACACTGAAGCTTTCTTT
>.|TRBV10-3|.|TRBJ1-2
CAISDLGAQDGYTF
TGTGCCATCAGTGATCTGGGGGCGCAGGATGGCTACACCTTC
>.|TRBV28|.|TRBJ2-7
CASSLSISEQYF
TGTGCCAGCAGTTTATCTATATCCGAGCAGTACTTC
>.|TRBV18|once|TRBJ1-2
CASSPDFLSSDGYTF
TGTGCCAGCTCACCAGATTTCCTGTCGAGCGATGGCTACACCTTC
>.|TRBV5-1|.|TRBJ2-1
CASSLVPLTYNEQFF
TGCGCCAGCAGCCTAGTCCCGCTAACCTACAATGAGCAGTTCTTC
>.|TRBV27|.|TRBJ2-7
CASSLSLVGEQYF
TGTGCCAGCAGTTTGAGCCTCGTCGGGGAGCAGTACTTC
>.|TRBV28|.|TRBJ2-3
CASSWGATDTQYF
TGTGCCAGCAGTTGGGGGGCGACAGATACGCAGTATTTT
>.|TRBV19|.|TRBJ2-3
CASRIGRTSTDTQYF
TGTGCCAGTAGGATCGGGCGGACTAGCACAGATACGCAGTATTTT
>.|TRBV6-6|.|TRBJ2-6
CASSYENPGANVLTF
TGTGCCAGCAGTTACGAGAACCCTGGGGCCAACGTCCTGACTTTC
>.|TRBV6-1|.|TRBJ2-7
CASSRQSSYEQYF
TGTGCCAGCAGTCGACAAAGCTCCTACGAGCAGTACTTC
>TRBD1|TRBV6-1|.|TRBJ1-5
CASSATGESQPQHF
TGTGCCAGCAGTGCGACAGGGGAGTCCCAGCCCCAGCATTTT
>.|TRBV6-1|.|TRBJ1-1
CASSEYGGTNTEAFF
TGTGCCAGCAGTGAATACGGGGGAACGAACACTGAAGCTTTCTTT
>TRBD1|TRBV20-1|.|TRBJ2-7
CAPGTAYEQYF
TGCGCGCCGGGGACAGCCTACGAGCAGTACTTC
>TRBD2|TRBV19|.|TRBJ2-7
CATTGGYLGHEQYF
TGTGCCACCACGGGAGGCTACTTGGGACACGAGCAGTACTTC
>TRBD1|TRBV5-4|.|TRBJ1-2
CASSRGQDNYGYTF
TGTGCCAGCAGTCGGGGACAGGATAACTATGGCTACACCTTC
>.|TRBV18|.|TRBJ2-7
CASSGAVYEQYF
TGTGCCAGCTCTGGCGCGGTCTACGAGCAGTACTTC
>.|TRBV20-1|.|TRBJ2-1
CSASTGVEQFF
TGCAGTGCTTCAACGGGGGTGGAGCAGTTCTTC